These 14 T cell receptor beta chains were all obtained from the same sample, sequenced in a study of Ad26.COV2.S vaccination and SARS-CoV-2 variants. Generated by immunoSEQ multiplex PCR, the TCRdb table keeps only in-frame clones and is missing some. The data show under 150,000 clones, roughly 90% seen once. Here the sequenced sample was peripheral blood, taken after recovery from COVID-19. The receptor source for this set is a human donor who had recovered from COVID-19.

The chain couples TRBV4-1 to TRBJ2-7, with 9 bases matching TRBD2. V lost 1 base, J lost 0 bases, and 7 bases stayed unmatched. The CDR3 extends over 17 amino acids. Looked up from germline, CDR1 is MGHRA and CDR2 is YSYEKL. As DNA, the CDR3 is TGCGCCAGCAGCCAAGCCCCCCCAGCGGGGGGCTCCTACGAGCAGTACTTC. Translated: CASSQAPPAGGSYEQYF.

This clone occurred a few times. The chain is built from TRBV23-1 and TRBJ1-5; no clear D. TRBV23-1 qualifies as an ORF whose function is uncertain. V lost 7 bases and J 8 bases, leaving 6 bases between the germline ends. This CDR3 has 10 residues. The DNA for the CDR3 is TGCGCCAGCAACGAGGAGCCCCAGCATTTT. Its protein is CASNEEPQHF.

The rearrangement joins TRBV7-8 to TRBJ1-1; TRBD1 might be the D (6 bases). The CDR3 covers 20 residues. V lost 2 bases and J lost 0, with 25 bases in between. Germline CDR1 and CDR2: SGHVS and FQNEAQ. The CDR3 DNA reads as TGTGCCAGCAGCTTACAACCCCCGGGGGCCCGAGGGCTAATGAACACTGAAGCTTTCTTT. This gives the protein CASSLQPPGARGLMNTEAFF.

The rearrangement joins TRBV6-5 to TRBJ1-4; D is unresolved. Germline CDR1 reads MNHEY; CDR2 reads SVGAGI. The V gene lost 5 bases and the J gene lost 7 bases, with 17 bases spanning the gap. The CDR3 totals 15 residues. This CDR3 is CASSLTLGGGEKLFF. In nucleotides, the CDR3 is TGTGCCAGCAGTCTCACCCTGGGCGGTGGTGAAAAACTGTTTTTT.

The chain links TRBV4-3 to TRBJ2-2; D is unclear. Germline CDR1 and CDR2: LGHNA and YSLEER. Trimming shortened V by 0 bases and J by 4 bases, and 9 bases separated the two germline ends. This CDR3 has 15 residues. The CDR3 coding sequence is TGCGCCAGCAGCCAAGATTACACCGTCACCGGGGAGCTGTTTTTT. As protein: CASSQDYTVTGELFF.

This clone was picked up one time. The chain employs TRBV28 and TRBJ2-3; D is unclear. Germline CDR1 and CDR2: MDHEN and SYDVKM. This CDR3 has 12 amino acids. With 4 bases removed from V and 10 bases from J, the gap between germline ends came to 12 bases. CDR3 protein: CASSSPAKAQYF. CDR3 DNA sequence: TGTGCCAGCAGTTCTCCGGCTAAAGCGCAGTATTTT.

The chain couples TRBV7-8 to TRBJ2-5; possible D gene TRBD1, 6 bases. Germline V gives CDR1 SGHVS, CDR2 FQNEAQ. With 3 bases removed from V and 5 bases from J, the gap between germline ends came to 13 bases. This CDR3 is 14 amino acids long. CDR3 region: CASSFLQGWETQYF. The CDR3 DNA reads TGTGCCAGCAGCTTTCTACAGGGCTGGGAGACCCAGTACTTC.

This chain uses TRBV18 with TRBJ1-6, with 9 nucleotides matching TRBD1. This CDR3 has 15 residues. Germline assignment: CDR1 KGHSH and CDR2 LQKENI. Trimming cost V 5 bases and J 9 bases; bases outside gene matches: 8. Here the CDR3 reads CASSSGTGNGSPLHF. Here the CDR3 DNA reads TGTGCCAGCTCATCAGGGACAGGGAATGGTTCACCCCTCCACTTT.

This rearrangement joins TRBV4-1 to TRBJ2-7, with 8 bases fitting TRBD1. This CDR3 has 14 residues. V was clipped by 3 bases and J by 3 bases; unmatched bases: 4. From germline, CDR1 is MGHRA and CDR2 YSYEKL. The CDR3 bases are TGCGCCAGCAGCCATGGAGACAGGGGCTACGAGCAGTACTTC. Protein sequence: CASSHGDRGYEQYF.

Here the CDR3 reads CASSKGLGTEAFF. For the CDR3, the DNA is TGTGCCAGCAGTAAGGGGCTGGGCACTGAAGCTTTCTTT. The genes are TRBV6-5 and TRBJ1-1; possibly TRBD1 for D (5 bases). Germline V gene lookup returns CDR1 MNHEY and CDR2 SVGAGI. The CDR3 is 13 amino acids. V gave up 5 bases and J gave up 4 bases, with 11 bases separating them.

The CDR3 reads CASSLEQGFAYEQYF. CDR3 coding DNA: TGTGCCAGCAGCCTAGAACAGGGTTTCGCCTACGAGCAGTACTTC. The rearrangement uses TRBV6-2 or TRBV6-3 and TRBJ2-7, with D tentatively TRBD1 (6 bases). The CDR3 runs 15 residues. Looked up from germline, CDR1 is MNHEY and CDR2 is SVGEGT. With 6 bases removed from V and 2 bases from J, the gap between germline ends came to 17 bases.

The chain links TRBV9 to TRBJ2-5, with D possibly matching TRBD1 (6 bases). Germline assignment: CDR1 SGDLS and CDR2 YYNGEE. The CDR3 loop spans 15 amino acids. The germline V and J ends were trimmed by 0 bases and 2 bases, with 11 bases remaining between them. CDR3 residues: CASSVEAGEQETQYF. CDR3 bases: TGTGCCAGCAGCGTAGAGGCAGGGGAGCAAGAGACCCAGTACTTC.

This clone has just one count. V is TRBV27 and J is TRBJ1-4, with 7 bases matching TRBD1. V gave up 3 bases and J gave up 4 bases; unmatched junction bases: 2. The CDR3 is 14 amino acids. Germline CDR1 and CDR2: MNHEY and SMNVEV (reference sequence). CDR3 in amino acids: CASSLGQNNEKLFF. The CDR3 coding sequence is TGTGCCAGCAGTTTGGGACAGAATAATGAAAAACTGTTTTTT. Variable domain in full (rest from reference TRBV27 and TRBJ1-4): EAQVTQNPRYLITVTGKKLTVTCSQNMNHEYMSWYRQDPGLGLRQIYYSMNVEVTDKGDVPEGYKVSRKEKRNFPLILESPSPNQTSLYFCASSLGQNNEKLFFGSGTQLSVL.

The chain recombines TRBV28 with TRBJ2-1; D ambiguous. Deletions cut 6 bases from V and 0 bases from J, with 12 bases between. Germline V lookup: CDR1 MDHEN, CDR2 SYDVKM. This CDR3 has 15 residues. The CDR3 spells CASSTPQVSYNEQFF. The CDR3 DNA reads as TGTGCCAGCAGCACCCCCCAGGTCTCCTACAATGAGCAGTTCTTC.